Listed below are T cell receptor beta chains from one sample, sequenced in a study of OX40 agonist ivuxolimab in advanced cancers. This table comes from immunoSEQ multiplex PCR, and its TCRdb copy is limited to in-frame clones, with some not included. The sample lists fewer than 80,000 clones; 80% to 90% were seen once. The material sequenced was CD4+ or CD8+ T cells sorted from blood, taken in a trial of the OX40 agonist ivuxolimab. The origin of the receptors is an adult with an advanced solid tumor such as melanoma, head and neck, liver or kidney cancer. Both conserved end residues are part of each CDR3. A D gene is named only where the DNA matches it firmly. Clone sizes are given selectively: once, few, many, or a class where the clone is expanded.

clone_size	cdr3_length	d_call	j_call	v_call	cdr3_aa	cdr3_nt
once	14	TRBD1	TRBJ2-4	TRBV28	CASSLSGQGDIQYF	TGTGCCAGCAGTTTATCGGGACAGGGTGACATTCAGTACTTC
NA	17	TRBD1	TRBJ1-2	TRBV5-1	CASSLGQGARGDYGYTF	TGCGCCAGCAGCCTGGGACAGGGAGCCCGGGGGGACTATGGCTACACCTTC
few	14	NA	TRBJ2-7	TRBV5-6	CASSPLAENYEQYF	TGTGCCAGCAGTCCACTAGCCGAGAACTACGAGCAGTACTTC
NA	13	NA	TRBJ2-7	TRBV14	CASSQGRGTEQYF	TGTGCCAGCAGCCAAGGAAGGGGAACCGAGCAGTACTTC
NA	14	NA	TRBJ1-2	TRBV7-9	CASSQDQDVNGYTF	TGTGCCAGCAGCCAAGATCAGGATGTAAATGGCTACACCTTC
NA	15	TRBD1	TRBJ1-1	TRBV10-3	CAISADRGPDTEAFF	TGTGCCATCAGTGCGGACAGGGGTCCCGACACTGAAGCTTTCTTT
NA	14	TRBD1	TRBJ2-3	TRBV5-8	CATSTGYSTDTQYF	TGTGCCACTTCGACAGGGTATAGCACAGATACGCAGTATTTT
NA	15	TRBD1	TRBJ2-7	TRBV7-9	CASSLLRDRGYEQYF	TGTGCCAGCAGCTTACTTCGGGACAGGGGCTACGAGCAGTACTTC
NA	15	TRBD1	TRBJ2-2	TRBV5-1	CASSPYDRAAGELFF	TGCGCCAGCAGCCCTTACGACAGGGCGGCCGGGGAGCTGTTTTTT
NA	13	NA	TRBJ2-2	TRBV9	CASSVDWGGELFF	TGTGCCAGCAGCGTAGACTGGGGCGGGGAGCTGTTTTTT
NA	16	NA	TRBJ2-1	TRBV19	CASSIVRGSSYNEQFF	TGTGCCAGTAGTATAGTTAGGGGGAGCTCCTACAATGAGCAGTTCTTC
few	18	NA	TRBJ1-1	TRBV18	CASSPRGLGGSKNTEAFF	TGTGCCAGCTCACCACGGGGGCTCGGGGGTTCCAAGAACACTGAAGCTTTCTTT
NA	17	TRBD2	TRBJ2-5	TRBV2	CASSPGLAMLEQETQYF	TGTGCCAGCAGCCCGGGACTAGCGATGTTGGAACAAGAGACCCAGTACTTC
many	14	NA	TRBJ1-2	TRBV6-5	CASSPGWGFNGYTF	TGTGCCAGCAGCCCCGGGTGGGGTTTCAATGGCTACACCTTC
NA	14	NA	TRBJ1-5	TRBV10-2	CASSKLQGSQPQHF	TGCGCCAGTAGTAAACTTCAGGGTTCGCAGCCCCAGCATTTT
NA	16	TRBD2	TRBJ2-3	TRBV6-1	CASSEATAGGTDTQYF	TGTGCCAGCAGTGAAGCCACAGCGGGGGGCACAGATACGCAGTATTTT
NA	15	NA	TRBJ2-1	TRBV7-2	CASSPRGQGGSEQFF	TGTGCCAGCAGCCCCCGTGGTCAGGGTGGAAGTGAGCAGTTCTTC
NA	13	NA	TRBJ1-1	TRBV6-5	CASRQEGNTEAFF	TGTGCCAGCAGGCAAGAGGGGAACACTGAAGCTTTCTTT
NA	13	NA	TRBJ2-7	TRBV10-3	CAISGLSAEKQYF	TGTGCCATCAGTGGTCTTTCGGCGGAAAAGCAGTACTTC
NA	14	NA	TRBJ1-5	TRBV13	CASSLGRFNQPQHF	TGTGCCAGCAGCCTAGGACGGTTCAATCAGCCCCAGCATTTT
NA	17	NA	TRBJ1-5	TRBV11-2	CASSLALWQGSNQPQHF	TGTGCCAGCAGCTTAGCGCTTTGGCAGGGGAGCAATCAGCCCCAGCATTTT
NA	11	NA	TRBJ1-1	TRBV28	CASSFLHEAFF	TGTGCCAGCAGTTTTCTACATGAAGCTTTCTTT
NA	15	TRBD1	TRBJ1-2	TRBV7-2	CASSARQGANYGYTF	TGTGCCAGCAGCGCTAGACAGGGGGCTAACTATGGCTACACCTTC
NA	14	NA	TRBJ2-1	TRBV19	CASSRGAAYNEQFF	TGTGCCAGTAGTAGAGGAGCCGCCTACAATGAGCAGTTCTTC
few	15	NA	TRBJ1-5	TRBV5-8	CASSSHGGSNQPQHF	TGTGCCAGCAGCTCTCACGGGGGGAGCAATCAGCCCCAGCATTTT
NA	13	NA	TRBJ2-2	TRBV11-3	CASSPTNTGELFF	TGTGCCAGCAGCCCCACCAACACCGGGGAGCTGTTTTTT
NA	13	NA	TRBJ2-6	TRBV30	CAWRAAGANVLTF	TGTGCCTGGAGGGCTGCTGGGGCCAACGTCCTGACTTTC
NA	15	TRBD1	TRBJ1-4	TRBV11-2	CASSSPGQDNEKLFF	TGTGCCAGCAGCTCCCCGGGACAGGATAATGAAAAACTGTTTTTT
NA	15	NA	TRBJ1-3	TRBV7-9	CASSRDSGSGNTIYF	TGTGCCAGCAGCCGAGACAGCGGCTCTGGAAACACCATATATTTT
NA	16	TRBD2	TRBJ2-3	TRBV2	CASSEAVAGGAVTQYF	TGTGCCAGCAGTGAAGCGGTAGCGGGAGGGGCGGTTACGCAGTATTTT
NA	11	NA	TRBJ2-5	TRBV5-8	CASSARETQYF	TGTGCCAGCAGCGCGCGGGAGACCCAGTACTTC
NA	15	NA	TRBJ2-2	TRBV19	CASSTGHRNTGELFF	TGTGCCAGTAGTACCGGACATCGGAACACCGGGGAGCTGTTTTTT
NA	15	TRBD2	TRBJ2-7	TRBV4-1	CASSQTSGSPYEQYF	TGCGCCAGCAGCCAGACTAGCGGGAGTCCCTACGAGCAGTACTTC
NA	18	NA	TRBJ2-6	TRBV11-2	CASSRSGSLRTGANVLTF	TGTGCCAGCAGCCGAAGCGGGTCCTTGCGAACTGGGGCCAACGTCCTGACTTTC
few	11	NA	TRBJ2-7	TRBV5-1	CASSEGYEQYF	TGCGCCAGCAGCGAGGGCTACGAGCAGTACTTC
NA	14	NA	TRBJ2-2	TRBV9	CASSAFDRAGELFF	TGTGCCAGCAGCGCCTTCGACAGAGCCGGGGAGCTGTTTTTT